This T cell receptor (beta chain) comes out of a study of T cells in Graves' hyperthyroidism and ophthalmopathy. Study-wide context: Peripheral blood draws took place at initial diagnosis, ahead of any treatment. Whole-study results and caveats: Median prediction lead before ophthalmopathy onset was 5 to 7 months with the model.

Exclusion of a patient resulted from uncontrolled infection, other autoimmune disease, pregnancy or lactation. Based on clinical symptoms, serum thyroxine and TRAb, thyroid ultrasound and orbital computed tomography, diagnoses were reached. Ten or more counts support this clonotype. The antigen is not known. Amplification targeted TCR beta CDR3 regions from RNA transcripts. A set of HTBI primers served as the primers for a first-round RT-PCR of the TCR CDR3. TCRdb processed the multiplex PCR reads anew with MiXCR; each CDR3 protein has one entry. The sample includes about 290,000 distinct CDR3 sequences, more than 15% of them seen just once. Deletions cut 5 bases from V and 7 bases from J, with 17 bases between. CDR3 length: 13 amino acids. Germline V CDR1 and CDR2: DFQATT, SNEGSKA (reference sequence).

The sample was blood. This sequence originates from a woman aged 60-75 years with Graves' ophthalmopathy. The chain recombines TRBV20-1 with TRBJ1-1; a possible D gene is TRBD1 (6 bases). DNA for the CDR3: TGCAGTGCTCGAAAGGGGGGAGGGGGTGAAGCTTTCTTT. This sequence encodes CSARKGGGGEAFF.